These T cell receptor beta chains were read from a single sample in a study of blood T cell repertoires in COVID-19. Measured with immunoSEQ multiplex PCR; TCRdb has only the in-frame clones, and not every one. The sample lists a few hundred thousand clones, 80% to 90% seen once, with 1% in the top ten. Sequences were obtained from peripheral blood. The source of these receptors is a man aged 45-65 years with active or convalescent COVID-19. The CDR3 runs from the conserved cysteine through the conserved F or W. A D gene is named only where the DNA matches it firmly. Only part of the rows carry a size: once, few, many, or a class if the clone is expanded.

V gene: TRBV28
clone size: -
D gene: TRBD1
CDR3 length: 15
J gene: TRBJ1-1
CDR3 protein: CASSLTGVMNTEAFF
CDR3 DNA: TGTGCCAGCAGTTTGACAGGGGTTATGAACACTGAAGCTTTCTTT

V gene: TRBV6-5
clone size: -
D gene: TRBD1
CDR3 length: 13
J gene: TRBJ1-6
CDR3 protein: CASSRQGNSPLHF
CDR3 DNA: TGTGCCAGCAGTCGACAGGGAAATTCACCCCTCCACTTT

V gene: TRBV2
clone size: -
D gene: -
CDR3 length: 12
J gene: TRBJ1-2
CDR3 protein: CASSGQFYGYTF
CDR3 DNA: TGTGCCAGCAGTGGTCAATTCTATGGCTACACCTTC

V gene: TRBV11-2
clone size: -
D gene: -
CDR3 length: 15
J gene: TRBJ2-5
CDR3 protein: CASSPVGLYQETQYF
CDR3 DNA: TGTGCCAGCAGCCCGGTCGGACTTTACCAAGAGACCCAGTACTTC

V gene: TRBV5-1
clone size: -
D gene: TRBD2
CDR3 length: 17
J gene: TRBJ2-4
CDR3 protein: CASSLEGLAGGKNIQYF
CDR3 DNA: TGCGCCAGCAGCTTGGAGGGACTAGCGGGGGGTAAAAACATTCAGTACTTC

V gene: TRBV7-5
clone size: -
D gene: -
CDR3 length: 14
J gene: TRBJ2-7
CDR3 protein: CARSCYGTSREQYF
CDR3 DNA: TGTGCCAGAAGCTGCTACGGGACTAGCCGCGAGCAGTACTTC

V gene: TRBV27
clone size: -
D gene: TRBD1
CDR3 length: 17
J gene: TRBJ1-5
CDR3 protein: CASSLKGTGSWTQPQHF
CDR3 DNA: TGTGCCAGCAGTTTAAAGGGGACAGGGAGTTGGACTCAGCCCCAGCATTTT

V gene: TRBV18
clone size: -
D gene: -
CDR3 length: 14
J gene: TRBJ1-5
CDR3 protein: CASSPGSKDQPQHF
CDR3 DNA: TGTGCCAGCTCACCCGGGAGTAAGGACCAGCCCCAGCATTTT

V gene: TRBV24-1
clone size: once
D gene: -
CDR3 length: 15
J gene: TRBJ2-3
CDR3 protein: CATSDAGSSTDTQYF
CDR3 DNA: TGTGCCACCAGTGATGCGGGGTCTAGCACAGATACGCAGTATTTT

V gene: TRBV7-2
clone size: -
D gene: TRBD2
CDR3 length: 14
J gene: TRBJ2-7
CDR3 protein: CASSLGLAAYEQYF
CDR3 DNA: TGTGCCAGCAGCTTAGGACTAGCGGCCTACGAGCAGTACTTC

V gene: TRBV11-2
clone size: once
D gene: -
CDR3 length: 14
J gene: TRBJ1-1
CDR3 protein: CASSLRRENTEAFF
CDR3 DNA: TGTGCCAGCAGCTTACGGCGGGAAAACACTGAAGCTTTCTTT

V gene: TRBV7-3
clone size: -
D gene: -
CDR3 length: 16
J gene: TRBJ2-1
CDR3 protein: CASSSGQPQSYNEQFF
CDR3 DNA: TGTGCCAGCAGCTCCGGACAGCCCCAGTCCTACAATGAGCAGTTCTTC

V gene: TRBV5-4
clone size: -
D gene: -
CDR3 length: 14
J gene: TRBJ1-2
CDR3 protein: CASSLGAGVYGYTF
CDR3 DNA: TGTGCCAGCAGCTTGGGGGCTGGTGTCTATGGCTACACCTTC

V gene: TRBV2
clone size: -
D gene: -
CDR3 length: 14
J gene: TRBJ2-1
CDR3 protein: CASSTSPRRDEQFF
CDR3 DNA: TGTGCCAGCAGTACTTCTCCGCGCCGGGATGAGCAGTTCTTC

V gene: TRBV30
clone size: -
D gene: TRBD1
CDR3 length: 14
J gene: TRBJ2-5
CDR3 protein: CASPGRGREETQYF
CDR3 DNA: TGTGCCTCCCCGGGCAGGGGGCGAGAAGAGACCCAGTACTTC

V gene: TRBV28
clone size: -
D gene: -
CDR3 length: 14
J gene: TRBJ2-2
CDR3 protein: CASSLAGDTGELFF
CDR3 DNA: TGTGCCAGCAGTTTAGCAGGGGACACCGGGGAGCTGTTTTTT

V gene: TRBV5-1
clone size: -
D gene: TRBD1
CDR3 length: 13
J gene: TRBJ2-7
CDR3 protein: CASSLRQGDDLYF
CDR3 DNA: TGCGCCAGCAGCTTGAGACAGGGGGATGATCTGTACTTC

V gene: TRBV23-1
clone size: once
D gene: -
CDR3 length: 16
J gene: TRBJ1-5
CDR3 protein: CASRRRGYLINQPQHF
CDR3 DNA: TGCGCCAGCAGACGCCGAGGCTATTTAATCAATCAGCCCCAGCATTTT

V gene: TRBV28
clone size: -
D gene: TRBD1
CDR3 length: 13
J gene: TRBJ2-7
CDR3 protein: CASSFPRQGEQYF
CDR3 DNA: TGTGCCAGCAGTTTCCCTAGACAGGGCGAGCAGTACTTC

V gene: TRBV5-1
clone size: -
D gene: TRBD1
CDR3 length: 14
J gene: TRBJ1-1
CDR3 protein: CASSEGQGGTEAFF
CDR3 DNA: TGCGCCAGCAGCGAGGGACAGGGCGGTACTGAAGCTTTCTTT

V gene: TRBV30
clone size: -
D gene: TRBD2
CDR3 length: 15
J gene: TRBJ2-3
CDR3 protein: CAWSLDSGRTDTQYF
CDR3 DNA: TGTGCCTGGAGTTTGGATAGCGGGAGAACAGATACGCAGTATTTT

V gene: TRBV4-1
clone size: -
D gene: TRBD1
CDR3 length: 15
J gene: TRBJ1-2
CDR3 protein: CASSQLPGGNYGYTF
CDR3 DNA: TGCGCCAGCAGCCAACTTCCAGGGGGCAACTATGGCTACACCTTC

V gene: TRBV6-5
clone size: -
D gene: TRBD2
CDR3 length: 13
J gene: TRBJ2-5
CDR3 protein: CASRSGGEETQYF
CDR3 DNA: TGTGCCAGCAGGAGTGGGGGGGAAGAGACCCAGTACTTC

V gene: TRBV5-4
clone size: once
D gene: TRBD2
CDR3 length: 14
J gene: TRBJ2-3
CDR3 protein: CASSPGLGTDTQYF
CDR3 DNA: TGTGCCAGCAGCCCGGGACTAGGCACAGATACGCAGTATTTT

V gene: TRBV30
clone size: once
D gene: -
CDR3 length: 12
J gene: TRBJ1-3
CDR3 protein: CAWSGQGNTIYF
CDR3 DNA: TGTGCCTGGAGTGGACAAGGAAACACCATATATTTT

V gene: TRBV19
clone size: -
D gene: TRBD2
CDR3 length: 15
J gene: TRBJ2-5
CDR3 protein: CASTPIAGGPETQYF
CDR3 DNA: TGTGCCAGTACTCCGATAGCGGGAGGGCCAGAGACCCAGTACTTC

V gene: TRBV5-1
clone size: -
D gene: -
CDR3 length: 13
J gene: TRBJ2-5
CDR3 protein: CASSRGLQETQYF
CDR3 DNA: TGCGCCAGCAGCCGCGGACTCCAAGAGACCCAGTACTTC

V gene: TRBV9
clone size: -
D gene: TRBD2
CDR3 length: 15
J gene: TRBJ2-2
CDR3 protein: CASRGTSANTGELFF
CDR3 DNA: TGTGCCAGCAGGGGGACTAGCGCGAACACCGGGGAGCTGTTTTTT

V gene: TRBV3-1/TRBV3-2
clone size: -
D gene: -
CDR3 length: 12
J gene: TRBJ1-2
CDR3 protein: CASSPDSYGYTF
CDR3 DNA: TGTGCCAGCAGCCCCGACAGCTACGGCTACACCTTC

V gene: TRBV19
clone size: -
D gene: TRBD1
CDR3 length: 14
J gene: TRBJ1-1
CDR3 protein: CASKFLGQGTEAFF
CDR3 DNA: TGTGCCAGTAAATTTTTGGGACAGGGCACTGAAGCTTTCTTT

V gene: TRBV28
clone size: -
D gene: -
CDR3 length: 15
J gene: TRBJ1-3
CDR3 protein: CASSATGGSGNTIYF
CDR3 DNA: TGTGCCAGCAGTGCTACTGGCGGCTCTGGAAACACCATATATTTT

V gene: TRBV18
clone size: -
D gene: TRBD2
CDR3 length: 16
J gene: TRBJ2-5
CDR3 protein: CASSPTGLAGEETQYF
CDR3 DNA: TGTGCCAGCTCACCAACGGGACTAGCGGGGGAAGAGACCCAGTACTTC

V gene: TRBV5-6
clone size: -
D gene: -
CDR3 length: 16
J gene: TRBJ2-2
CDR3 protein: CASSRRGWQGSGELFF
CDR3 DNA: TGTGCCAGCAGCCGAAGGGGGTGGCAGGGCTCCGGGGAGCTGTTTTTT